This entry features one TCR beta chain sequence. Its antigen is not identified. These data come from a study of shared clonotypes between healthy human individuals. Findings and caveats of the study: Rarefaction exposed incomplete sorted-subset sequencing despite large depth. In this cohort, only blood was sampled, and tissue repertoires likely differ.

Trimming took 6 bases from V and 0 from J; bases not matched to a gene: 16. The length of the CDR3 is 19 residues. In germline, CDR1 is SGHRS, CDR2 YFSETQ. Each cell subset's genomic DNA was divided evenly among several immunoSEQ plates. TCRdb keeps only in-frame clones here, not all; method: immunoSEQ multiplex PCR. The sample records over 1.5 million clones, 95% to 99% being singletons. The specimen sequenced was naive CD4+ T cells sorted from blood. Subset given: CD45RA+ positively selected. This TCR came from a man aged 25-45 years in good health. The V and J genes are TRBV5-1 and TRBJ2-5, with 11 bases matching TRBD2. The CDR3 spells CASTPGGTSGSMYQETQYF. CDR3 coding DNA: TGCGCCAGCACCCCAGGGGGGACTAGCGGCTCTATGTACCAAGAGACCCAGTACTTC.